This passage covers 20 T cell receptor beta chains from one sample sequenced in a study of Ad26.COV2.S vaccination and SARS-CoV-2 variants (dated by TCRdb to 2020 to 2023). Libraries were made using the immunoSEQ multiplex PCR assay. This immuneACCESS table, as held by TCRdb, lists in-frame sequences with V and J called but not all clones. Of the missing ones, under half trace to an unresolved V gene in checked studies; the others have no known cause. In this sample the table shows some 520,000 clones, 87% of which occur a single time. The ten top clones hold around 13% of the sample. Reading the label with the study, this specimen's treatment or condition is: 19 received Ad26.COV2.S at low or high dose, single or two shots; 5 received placebo; per-sample allocation not given. For vaccine and placebo recipients, repertoires were sequenced using samples collected on day 63 after the first injection.

The sequenced sample was peripheral blood, obtained in a trial of Ad26.COV2.S vaccine versus placebo. The origin of the receptors is a person between 18 and 59 years old who received the Ad26.COV2.S COVID-19 vaccine or a placebo.

The rearrangement links TRBV5-8 to TRBJ1-5; the D gene is possibly TRBD1 (6 bases). The CDR3 runs 15 residues. Germline CDR1 is SGHTS and CDR2 is YDEGEE. V dropped 9 bases and J dropped 4 bases, with 20 bases sitting between them. The CDR3 loop is CATQAADRDNQPQHF. The CDR3 bases are TGTGCCACCCAGGCGGCGGACAGAGATAATCAGCCCCAGCATTTT.

This clone was seen more than once but under ten times. The rearrangement joins TRBV7-8 to TRBJ1-4; 9 bases fit TRBD1. V lost 4 bases, J lost 5 bases, and 5 bases stayed unmatched. This CDR3 is built from 15 residues. CDR1 and CDR2 (germline): SGHVS, FQNEAQ. The CDR3: CASSSTGTGNEKLFF. The CDR3 coding sequence is TGTGCCAGCAGCTCGACCGGGACAGGGAATGAAAAACTGTTTTTT.

On this clone itself: The same CDR3 can be traced to other DNA sequences in this sample. The V gene is TRBV30, the J gene TRBJ2-5; TRBD2 aligns across 10 bases. Germline CDR1 and CDR2: GTSNPN and SVGIG (reference sequence). The CDR3 is 14 amino acids. Trimming at V came to 0 bases and at J to 2 bases, leaving 0 bases not matched to a gene. For the CDR3, the DNA is TGTGCCTGGAGTGTACTAGCGGGGCAAGAGACCCAGTACTTC. This gives the protein CAWSVLAGQETQYF.

The chain is built from TRBV27 and TRBJ1-5, with 9 positions matching TRBD1. Looked up from germline, CDR1 is MNHEY and CDR2 is SMNVEV (reference sequence). There are 14 residues in the CDR3. With 8 bases clipped from V and 5 bases from J, the junction kept 7 bases outside the gene matches. The DNA of the CDR3 is TGTGCCAGCTCCCCGGGGACAGGGCATCAGCCCCAGCATTTT. It is translated as CASSPGTGHQPQHF.

The V call is TRBV18, the J call TRBJ2-7; possible D gene TRBD2, 6 bases. The CDR3 runs 13 residues. The V gene's germline CDR1 is KGHSH and CDR2 LQKENI. V gave up 3 bases and J gave up 5 bases, with 11 bases separating them. The CDR3 sequence: CASSPPGGNEQYF. The DNA of the CDR3 is TGTGCCAGCTCACCTCCCGGGGGAAACGAGCAGTACTTC.

The rearrangement uses TRBV30 and TRBJ1-2, with D hard to call. Germline CDR1 GTSNPN, CDR2 SVGIG (reference sequence). The CDR3 covers 11 residues. V was pared by 6 bases and J by 8 bases, with 13 bases between. The CDR3 sequence is CACGVHKGYTF. Written as DNA, the CDR3 is TGTGCCTGCGGGGTCCACAAGGGCTACACCTTC.

The chain recombines TRBV19 with TRBJ2-1; D may be TRBD2 (6 bases). This CDR3 contains 16 residues. From germline, CDR1 is LNHDA and CDR2 SQIVND (reference sequence). V was clipped by 5 bases and J by 6 bases, with 20 bases between them. CDR3 loop: CASSVETLSRGNEQFF. The CDR3 region has the DNA TGTGCCAGTAGTGTCGAGACCCTCTCGCGGGGCAATGAGCAGTTCTTC.

V and J are TRBV7-2 and TRBJ1-6; 7 positions agree with TRBD1. The CDR3 totals 14 residues. Germline-derived CDR1 and CDR2 are SGHTA and FQGNSA. V lost 5 bases to trimming and J lost 5 bases; unmatched junction nucleotides: 3. The CDR3: CASSHGQDNSPLHF. The CDR3 bases are TGTGCCAGCAGCCACGGACAGGATAATTCACCCCTCCACTTT.

The gene calls are TRBV9 and TRBJ1-6; possibly TRBD1 for D (6 bases). Per germline, CDR1 SGDLS and CDR2 YYNGEE. The CDR3 is made up of 15 amino acids. Trimming stripped 4 bases from V and 9 bases from J, with 17 bases between. CDR3 nucleotides: TGTGCCAGCAGCCAACAGGGTTATTCAATTTCACCCCTCCACTTT. It is translated as CASSQQGYSISPLHF.

The chain carries TRBV4-2 and TRBJ1-2, with D unclear. The CDR3 is 14 amino acids. Germline assignment: CDR1 LGHNA and CDR2 YNFKEQ. V shed 1 base and J shed 0 bases, with 6 bases lying between them. CDR3 region: CASSQGTTNYGYTF. The CDR3 coding sequence is TGTGCCAGCAGCCAAGGGACGACTAACTATGGCTACACCTTC.

The V gene is TRBV29-1, the J gene TRBJ1-4, with 7 nucleotides matching TRBD1. Germline V gene lookup returns CDR1 SQVTM and CDR2 ANQGSEA. With V trimmed by 4 bases and J by 8 bases, 7 bases remained unmatched. The CDR3 consists of 13 residues. As DNA, the CDR3 is TGCAGCGTTGGACAGGGAGTGCGAGAAAAACTGTTTTTT. Protein product: CSVGQGVREKLFF.

The rearrangement joins TRBV10-3 to TRBJ2-1, with TRBD2 matching over 9 bases. Per the germline V gene, CDR1 is ENHRY and CDR2 is SYGVKD. This CDR3 has 13 residues. With V trimmed by 10 bases and J by 6 bases, 7 bases remained unmatched. The CDR3 DNA is TGTGCCACCATTAGCGGGAGTGGCAATGAGCAGTTCTTC. Protein sequence: CATISGSGNEQFF.

The chain carries TRBV5-4 and TRBJ2-6; TRBD2 is a possible D gene (6 bases). Trimming cost V 0 bases and J 2 bases, with 9 bases left between them. Germline CDR1 SGHNT, CDR2 YYREEE (reference sequence). CDR3 length: 16 residues. The CDR3 region has the DNA TGTGCCAGCAGCTTGGCAGGGACTCCTGGGGCCAACGTCCTGACTTTC. Protein sequence: CASSLAGTPGANVLTF.

The rearrangement joins TRBV7-2 to TRBJ2-3; TRBD2 might be the D (5 bases). Germline CDR1 and CDR2: SGHTA and FQGNSA. There are 12 residues in the CDR3. Trimming took off 5 bases at V and 13 bases at J, with 16 bases between the two ends. CDR3 amino acids: CASSPLGAQKYF. The CDR3 DNA reads TGTGCCAGCAGCCCCTTGGGAGCTCAGAAGTATTTT.

This clone came up a few times. The chain is built from TRBV7-9 and TRBJ1-3; D unclear. The CDR3 spans 12 residues. Trimming stripped 5 bases from V and 8 bases from J, with 10 bases between. Germline V gives CDR1 SEHNR, CDR2 FQNEAQ (reference sequence). CDR3 sequence (DNA): TGTGCCAGCAGCCAGACCGGGGACACCATATATTTT. This translates into CASSQTGDTIYF.

J is TRBJ1-6 and V is TRBV19; no reliable D call. Trimming removed 7 bases at V and 7 bases at J, with 11 bases between. The CDR3 is made up of 13 amino acids. CDR1 is LNHDA and CDR2 is SQIVND in the germline V gene (reference sequence). The CDR3 DNA is TGTGCCAGTACCCCGGGGAGGAATTCACCCCTCCACTTT. It specifies CASTPGRNSPLHF.

The chain carries TRBV6-6 and TRBJ2-7; either TRBD1 or TRBD2 may fit D (6 bases each). The CDR3 consists of 14 residues. Trimming removed 2 bases from V and 9 bases from J, with 17 bases in between. The germline CDR1 and CDR2 sequences are MNHNY and SVGAGI (reference sequence). The CDR3 sequence: CASSYALQGGGQYF. CDR3 coding DNA: TGTGCCAGCAGTTACGCTCTACAGGGAGGCGGGCAGTACTTC.

Of note for this clone: A much larger clone is a single base away; this may be a read error. The chain joins TRBV6-2 or TRBV6-3 to TRBJ2-7, with D uncertain. V was trimmed by 6 bases and J by 0 bases, leaving 6 bases between them. Per germline, CDR1 MNHEY and CDR2 SVGEGT. The CDR3 covers 12 residues. The CDR3 nucleotides read TGTGCCAGCAGCCGGAGCTCCTACGAGCAGTACTTC. This encodes CASSRSSYEQYF.

As DNA, the CDR3 is TGTGCCAGTAGTAGGGGGCAGGGATGGTCCTACAATGAGCAGTTCTTC. This codes for CASSRGQGWSYNEQFF. The chain is built from TRBV19 and TRBJ2-1; D might be TRBD1 (6 bases). Germline-derived CDR1 and CDR2 are LNHDA and SQIVND (reference sequence). The ends were cut back, 4 bases at V and 1 base at J, with 14 bases in the middle. The length of the CDR3 is 16 residues.

DNA for the CDR3: TGTGCCAGCAGCCCCTCGGGTGACTATGGCTACACCTTC. Protein: CASSPSGDYGYTF. The chain links TRBV6-6 to TRBJ1-2; D is unclear. From germline, CDR1 is MNHNY and CDR2 SVGAGI (reference sequence). CDR3 size: 13 residues. V was trimmed by 6 bases and J by 3 bases, leaving 11 bases between them.